This is a list of T cell receptor beta chains from one sample in a study of post-analysis software for immune sequencing data. TCRdb ran MiXCR on the PCR reads and lists one entry per CDR3 protein. The table has 400,000 to 500,000 distinct CDR3 sequences, roughly 40% seen once. Material: blood. The source is a girl aged 2 to 10 with multiple sclerosis. CDR3s include the opening cysteine and the closing phenylalanine or tryptophan. D genes are given only for firm matches. The size field is filled for only some rows; it gives once, few, many or a size class.

size	V	J	D	DNA	CDR3
.	TRBV4-3	TRBJ2-3	.	TGCGCCAGCAGCCAAGATCGGGACTTTTTCACGGATACGCAGTATTTT	CASSQDRDFFTDTQYF
.	TRBV7-3	TRBJ1-2	TRBD1	TGTGCCAGCAGCCCCAAACAGGGGGCGGGCTATGGCTACACCTTC	CASSPKQGAGYGYTF
.	TRBV3-1	TRBJ2-7	.	TGTGCCAGCAGCCTAGGGGCGGCTGAGCAGTACTTC	CASSLGAAEQYF
.	TRBV28	TRBJ2-5	TRBD2	TGTGCCAGCAGTTTAGATCTAGCGGGACAAGAGACCCAGTACTTC	CASSLDLAGQETQYF
.	TRBV28	TRBJ2-7	TRBD1	TGTGCCAGCAGTTTCCGGGACAGGGTCTCCTACGAGCAGTACTTC	CASSFRDRVSYEQYF
.	TRBV5-1	TRBJ2-3	.	TGCGCCAGCAGCTTCCTGCCAGATACGCAGTATTTT	CASSFLPDTQYF
few	TRBV6-5	TRBJ2-7	TRBD2	TGTGCCAGCAGTTACTCCGGGGGGGGGCTGGTAGCCTACGAGCAGTACTTC	CASSYSGGGLVAYEQYF
.	TRBV13	TRBJ1-2	.	TGTGCCAGCAGCTTAGGACGGTCTTTCTATGGCTACACCTTC	CASSLGRSFYGYTF
.	TRBV6-5	TRBJ1-6	.	TGTGCCAGCAGTTGGTTGCAGGAAAATTCACCCCTCCACTTT	CASSWLQENSPLHF
few	TRBV3-1	TRBJ2-5	TRBD2	TGTGCCAGCATAGCGGGGGCACAAGAGACCCAGTACTTC	CASIAGAQETQYF
few	TRBV12-3/TRBV12-4	TRBJ2-3	TRBD2	TGTGCCAGCATACCAGCGGGGGCCCGCACAGATACGCAGTATTTT	CASIPAGARTDTQYF
.	TRBV5-1	TRBJ2-1	TRBD2	TGCGCCAGCAGCTCTGGGGGGCTAGCGGGGGACAATGAGCAGTTCTTC	CASSSGGLAGDNEQFF
.	TRBV11-1	TRBJ2-1	TRBD2	TGTGCCAGCAGCTTGAATAGCGGGATATCGGGTGAGCAGTTCTTC	CASSLNSGISGEQFF
few	TRBV4-2	TRBJ2-7	TRBD2	TGTGCCAGCAGCCAAGATTGGGGGACTAGCTTCAACGAGCAGTACTTC	CASSQDWGTSFNEQYF
.	TRBV7-8	TRBJ2-7	.	TGTACCAGCAGCCTAAGCCTGGGGACCTACGAGCAGTACTTC	CTSSLSLGTYEQYF
.	TRBV3-1	TRBJ2-7	TRBD1	TGTGCCAGCAGCCAGACAGGGTTCAACGAGCAGTACTTC	CASSQTGFNEQYF
few	TRBV4-3	TRBJ2-4	.	TGCGCCAGCAGCCAAGAATTTGCCAGCGGGAAAAACATTCAGTACTTC	CASSQEFASGKNIQYF
few	TRBV28	TRBJ1-2	.	TGTGCCAGCAGTTTTATGGGTCTCTCTCGGGGGCTCAGTGGCTACACCTTC	CASSFMGLSRGLSGYTF
.	TRBV7-2	TRBJ2-7	TRBD1	TGTGCCAGCAGCTCCTGGCAGGGGGCCGAGCAGTACTTC	CASSSWQGAEQYF
few	TRBV28	TRBJ2-1	.	TGTGCCAGCAGTTTTTTCGATGAGCAGTTCTTC	CASSFFDEQFF
.	TRBV25-1	TRBJ2-3	TRBD1	TGTGCCAGCAGTGGAGCCCCCGGGACAGGGTACGGAGATACGCAGTATTTT	CASSGAPGTGYGDTQYF
.	TRBV4-2	TRBJ1-1	.	TGTGCCAGCAGCCAAGAATGGAACACTGAAGCTTTCTTT	CASSQEWNTEAFF
.	TRBV10-3	TRBJ2-7	.	TGTGCCATCAGTGAGTCTAGACAGCCCTTGGGAGAGCAGTACTTC	CAISESRQPLGEQYF
few	TRBV20-1	TRBJ1-4	TRBD1	TGCAGTGCTAGAGAAGACAGGGGGACTAATGAAAAACTGTTTTTT	CSAREDRGTNEKLFF
.	TRBV28	TRBJ1-2	.	TGTGCCAGCAGTTTTGGGGGGAACTATGGCTACACCTTC	CASSFGGNYGYTF
.	TRBV5-1	TRBJ1-1	.	TGCGCCAGCAGCTTTAATTCAGGGAGTGGTACTGAAGCTTTCTTT	CASSFNSGSGTEAFF
.	TRBV18	TRBJ2-7	.	TGTGCCAGCTCACTAAATTTACCAGGCGAGCAGTACTTC	CASSLNLPGEQYF
once	TRBV7-9	TRBJ1-1	.	TGTGCCAGCAGCTTAGCACAAGGGGACGGAGTAGCTTTCTTT	CASSLAQGDGVAFF
many	TRBV28	TRBJ2-3	.	TGTGCCAGCAGTCAGCGCCCTAGCACAGATACGCAGTATTTT	CASSQRPSTDTQYF
few	TRBV7-8	TRBJ1-5	.	TGTGCCAGCAGCTTAATGGGGGCGGAAAAGGATCAGCCCCAGCATTTT	CASSLMGAEKDQPQHF
few	TRBV12-3/TRBV12-4	TRBJ2-7	.	TGTGCCAGCAGATCCCCAGGGAGCTCCTACGAGCAGTACTTC	CASRSPGSSYEQYF
.	TRBV20-1	TRBJ2-7	TRBD2	TGCAGTGCTGGGAGGCGGGGGGCGCACGAGCAGTACTTC	CSAGRRGAHEQYF
.	TRBV7-2	TRBJ2-7	.	TGTGCCAGCAGCCCTGCCGTCGGGACTTACCCCTACGAGCAGTACTTC	CASSPAVGTYPYEQYF
.	TRBV6-5	TRBJ1-1	TRBD1	TGTGCCAGCAGTGGGGACAGGGATAAGGGTGAAGCTTTCTTT	CASSGDRDKGEAFF
few	TRBV24-1	TRBJ2-3	.	TGTGCCACCAGTGATTTATTGGCTACAGATACGCAGTATTTT	CATSDLLATDTQYF
.	TRBV6-5	TRBJ1-5	.	TGTGCCAGCAGTCACAGGGTTGATCAGCCCCAGCATTTT	CASSHRVDQPQHF
.	TRBV7-9	TRBJ1-4	.	TGTGCCAGCAGCCGTTATGCAACTAATGAAAAACTGTTTTTT	CASSRYATNEKLFF
.	TRBV18	TRBJ2-1	.	TGTGCCAGCTCACCACTTAAGTTTGATGAGCAGTTCTTC	CASSPLKFDEQFF
few	TRBV12-3/TRBV12-4	TRBJ1-2	.	TGTGCCAGCAGTAGCCGAGTGACGAACCCGAACTATGGCTACACCTTC	CASSSRVTNPNYGYTF
.	TRBV7-9	TRBJ2-7	TRBD1	TGTGCCAGCAGCTCCAAACCGGGACAGGGGGCATCTGAGCAGTACTTC	CASSSKPGQGASEQYF
few	TRBV15	TRBJ2-5	TRBD2	TGTGCCACCAGCGTGACTAGCGGGACCCAGTACTTC	CATSVTSGTQYF
few	TRBV5-1	TRBJ2-1	TRBD2	TGCGCCAGCAGATGGGCTAGCGGTTCCTACAATGAGCAGTTCTTC	CASRWASGSYNEQFF
.	TRBV7-9	TRBJ2-1	.	TGTGCCAGTTACCGTCTCAATGAGCAGTTCTTC	CASYRLNEQFF
.	TRBV7-9	TRBJ1-2	.	TGTGCCAGCAGCTTAGGGGGAACGTCTCACATATATGGCTACACCTTC	CASSLGGTSHIYGYTF
.	TRBV6-5	TRBJ1-2	.	TGTGCCAGCTGCGGACCTAACTATGGCTACACCTTC	CASCGPNYGYTF
.	TRBV15	TRBJ2-3	TRBD2	TGTGCCACCAGCCTCTTTGGGGGGGACGACACAGATACGCAGTATTTT	CATSLFGGDDTDTQYF
.	TRBV6-2/TRBV6-3	TRBJ2-7	.	TGTGCCAGCAGTTACCCTCCGCCGGGACTGGCAACCTACGAGCAGTACTTC	CASSYPPPGLATYEQYF
few	TRBV6-5	TRBJ2-5	TRBD2	TGTGCCAGCAGTTCGGGACTAGCGGGAATAGGAGAGACCCAGTACTTC	CASSSGLAGIGETQYF
.	TRBV7-2	TRBJ2-3	TRBD2	TGTGCCAGCAGCTTAGCGGGGCTAGCGGGAGATACGCAGTATTTT	CASSLAGLAGDTQYF
few	TRBV11-2	TRBJ2-2	TRBD2	TGTGCCAGCAGCCTCCTGGGGAGCGGGAGGCCCGGGGAGCTGTTTTTT	CASSLLGSGRPGELFF
few	TRBV12-3/TRBV12-4	TRBJ2-6	.	TGTGCCAGCAGTCCCTTCAAGGGGAGCTCTGGGGCCAACGTCCTGACTTTC	CASSPFKGSSGANVLTF